The source of this T cell receptor beta chain is a study of OX40 agonist ivuxolimab in advanced cancers. Study-level information: Patients with hepatocellular carcinoma, melanoma, renal cell or head and neck cancer made up the dose-escalation patients. Having had anti-PD-1, anti-PD-L1 or anti-CTLA-4 therapy before was allowed, and approximately 40% had some. In three patients, partial responses were observed, one with hepatocellular carcinoma and two with cutaneous melanoma.

The CDR3 length is 17 residues. Profiled with immunoSEQ multiplex PCR; TCRdb holds only in-frame clones, not every one. The sample contains tens of thousands of clones, about 93% of which appear only once. The chain links TRBV21-1 to TRBJ2-1. TRBV21-1 constitutes a pseudogene. The TCR comes from an adult with an advanced solid tumor such as melanoma, head and neck, liver or kidney cancer. The material sequenced was CD4+ or CD8+ T cells sorted from blood, taken in a trial of the OX40 agonist ivuxolimab. CDR3 coding DNA: TGTGCCAGCAGCAAAGGCTTGGCTGGGGGGCGGGTCAATGAGCAGTTCTTC. Translation gives CASSKGLAGGRVNEQFF.